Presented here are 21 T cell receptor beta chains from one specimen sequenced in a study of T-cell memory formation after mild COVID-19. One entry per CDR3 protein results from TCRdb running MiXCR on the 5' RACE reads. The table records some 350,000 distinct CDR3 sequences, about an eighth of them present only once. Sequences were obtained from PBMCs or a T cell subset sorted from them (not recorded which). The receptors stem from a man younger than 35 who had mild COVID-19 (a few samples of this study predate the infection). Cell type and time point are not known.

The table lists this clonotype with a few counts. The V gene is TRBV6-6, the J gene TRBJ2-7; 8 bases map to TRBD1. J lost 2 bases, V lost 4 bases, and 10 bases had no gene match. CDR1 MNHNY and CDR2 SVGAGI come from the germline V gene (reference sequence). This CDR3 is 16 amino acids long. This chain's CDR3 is CASSSEGQGGTYEQYV. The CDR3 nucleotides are TGTGCCAGCAGTTCCGAAGGACAGGGAGGCACCTACGAGCAGTACGTC.

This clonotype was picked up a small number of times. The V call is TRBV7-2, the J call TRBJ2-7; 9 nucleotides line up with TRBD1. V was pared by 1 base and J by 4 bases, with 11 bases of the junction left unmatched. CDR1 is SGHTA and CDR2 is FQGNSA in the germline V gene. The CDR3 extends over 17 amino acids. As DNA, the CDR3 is TGTGCCAGCAGCTTAGTTGGGACAGGGAGGCGTTCTTACGAGCAGTACTTC. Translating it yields CASSLVGTGRRSYEQYF. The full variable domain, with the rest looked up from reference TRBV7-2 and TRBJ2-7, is GAGVSQSPSNKVTEKGKDVELRCDPISGHTALYWYRQSLGQGLEFLIYFQGNSAPDKSGLPSDRFSAERTGGSVSTLTIQRTQQEDSAVYLCASSLVGTGRRSYEQYFGPGTRLTVT.

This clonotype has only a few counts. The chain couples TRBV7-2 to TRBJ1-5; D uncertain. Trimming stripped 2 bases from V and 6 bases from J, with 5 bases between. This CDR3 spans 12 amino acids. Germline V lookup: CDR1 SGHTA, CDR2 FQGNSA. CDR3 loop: CASSLIGQPQHF. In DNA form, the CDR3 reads TGTGCCAGCAGCTTAATCGGTCAGCCCCAGCATTTT.

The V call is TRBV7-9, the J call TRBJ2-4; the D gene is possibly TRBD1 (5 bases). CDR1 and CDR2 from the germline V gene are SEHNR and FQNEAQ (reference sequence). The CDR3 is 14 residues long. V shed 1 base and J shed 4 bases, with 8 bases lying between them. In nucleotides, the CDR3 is TGTGCCAGCAGCTTAGGCCGGACAAAAAACATTCAGTACTTC. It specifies CASSLGRTKNIQYF.

This CDR3 reads CASSPAATNEKLFF. DNA for the CDR3: TGTGCCAGCTCACCGGCCGCAACTAATGAAAAACTGTTTTTT. The chain couples TRBV18 to TRBJ1-4; D not resolved. Per germline, CDR1 KGHSH and CDR2 LQKENI. CDR3 length: 14 residues. V was clipped by 3 bases and J by 0 bases, with 5 bases between them.

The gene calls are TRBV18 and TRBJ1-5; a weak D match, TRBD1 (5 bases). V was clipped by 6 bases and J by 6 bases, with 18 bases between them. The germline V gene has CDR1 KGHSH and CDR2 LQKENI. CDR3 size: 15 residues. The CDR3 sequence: CASSPGRNGGQPQHF. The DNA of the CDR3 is TGTGCCAGCTCGCCCGGGCGGAATGGGGGTCAGCCCCAGCATTTT.

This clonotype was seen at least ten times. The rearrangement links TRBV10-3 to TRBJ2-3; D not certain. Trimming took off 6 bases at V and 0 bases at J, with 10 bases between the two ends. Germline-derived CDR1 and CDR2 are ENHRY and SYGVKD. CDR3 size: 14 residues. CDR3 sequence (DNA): TGTGCCATCAGCCTGACAACTAGCACAGATACGCAGTATTTT. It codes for CAISLTTSTDTQYF.

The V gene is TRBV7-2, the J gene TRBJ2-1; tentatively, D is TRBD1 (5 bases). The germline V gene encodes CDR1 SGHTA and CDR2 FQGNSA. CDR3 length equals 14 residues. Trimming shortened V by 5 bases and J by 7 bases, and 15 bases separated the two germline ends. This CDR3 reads CASSVQRGANEQFF. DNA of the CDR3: TGTGCCAGCAGCGTCCAGCGTGGGGCGAATGAGCAGTTCTTC.

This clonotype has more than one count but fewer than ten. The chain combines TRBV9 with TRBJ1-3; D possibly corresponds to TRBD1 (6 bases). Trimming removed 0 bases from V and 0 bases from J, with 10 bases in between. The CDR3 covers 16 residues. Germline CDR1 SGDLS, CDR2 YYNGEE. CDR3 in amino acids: CASSVVGQSSGNTIYF. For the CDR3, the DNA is TGTGCCAGCAGCGTAGTCGGACAGAGCTCTGGAAACACCATATATTTT.

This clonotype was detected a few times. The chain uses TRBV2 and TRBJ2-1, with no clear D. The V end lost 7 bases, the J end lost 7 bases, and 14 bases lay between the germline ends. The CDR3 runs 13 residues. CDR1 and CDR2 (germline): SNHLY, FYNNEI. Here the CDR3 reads CASMFFSLNEQFF. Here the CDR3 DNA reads TGTGCCAGCATGTTTTTTAGCCTGAATGAGCAGTTCTTC.

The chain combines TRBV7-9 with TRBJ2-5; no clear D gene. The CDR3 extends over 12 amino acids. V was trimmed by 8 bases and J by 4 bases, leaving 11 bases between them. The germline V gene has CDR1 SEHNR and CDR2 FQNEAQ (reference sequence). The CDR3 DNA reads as TGTGCCAGCCGACCGGACCGAGAGACCCAGTACTTC. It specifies CASRPDRETQYF.

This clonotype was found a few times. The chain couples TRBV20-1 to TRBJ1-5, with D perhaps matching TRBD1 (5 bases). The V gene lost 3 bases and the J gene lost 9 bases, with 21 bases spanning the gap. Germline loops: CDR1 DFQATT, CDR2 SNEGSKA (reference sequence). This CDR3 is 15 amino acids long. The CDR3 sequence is CSASMGIGAKWPQHF. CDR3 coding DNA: TGCAGTGCTAGCATGGGGATTGGGGCCAAATGGCCCCAGCATTTT.

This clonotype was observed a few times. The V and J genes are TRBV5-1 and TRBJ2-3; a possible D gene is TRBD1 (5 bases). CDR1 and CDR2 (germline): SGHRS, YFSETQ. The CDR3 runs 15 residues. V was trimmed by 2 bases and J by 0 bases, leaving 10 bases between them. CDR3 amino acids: CASSLQEISTDTQYF. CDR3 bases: TGCGCCAGCAGCTTACAGGAGATTAGCACAGATACGCAGTATTTT.

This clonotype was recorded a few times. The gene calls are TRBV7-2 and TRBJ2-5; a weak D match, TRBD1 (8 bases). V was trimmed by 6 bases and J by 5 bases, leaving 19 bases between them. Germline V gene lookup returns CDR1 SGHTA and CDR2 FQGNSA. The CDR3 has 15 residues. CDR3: CASSRLGQGGETQYF. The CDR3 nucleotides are TGTGCCAGCAGTCGACTCGGACAGGGAGGGGAGACCCAGTACTTC. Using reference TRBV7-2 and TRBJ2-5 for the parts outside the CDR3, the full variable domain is GAGVSQSPSNKVTEKGKDVELRCDPISGHTALYWYRQSLGQGLEFLIYFQGNSAPDKSGLPSDRFSAERTGGSVSTLTIQRTQQEDSAVYLCASSRLGQGGETQYFGPGTRLLVL.

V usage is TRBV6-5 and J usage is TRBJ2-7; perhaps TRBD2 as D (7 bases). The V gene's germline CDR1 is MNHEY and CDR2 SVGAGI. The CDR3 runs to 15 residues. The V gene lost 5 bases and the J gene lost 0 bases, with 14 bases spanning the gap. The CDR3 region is CASSDAGATSYEQYF. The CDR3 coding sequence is TGTGCCAGCAGTGATGCGGGGGCTACCTCCTACGAGCAGTACTTC.

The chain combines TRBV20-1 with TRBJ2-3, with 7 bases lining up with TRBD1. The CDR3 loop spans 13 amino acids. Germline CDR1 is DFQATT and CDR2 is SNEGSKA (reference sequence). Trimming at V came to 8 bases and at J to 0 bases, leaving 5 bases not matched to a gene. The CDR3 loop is CSTDRPSTDTQYF. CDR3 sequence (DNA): TGCAGTACGGACAGGCCGAGCACAGATACGCAGTATTTT.

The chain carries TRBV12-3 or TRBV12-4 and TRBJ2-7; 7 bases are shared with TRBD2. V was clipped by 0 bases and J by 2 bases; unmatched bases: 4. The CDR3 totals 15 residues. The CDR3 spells CASSLAGGVTYEQYF. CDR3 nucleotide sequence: TGTGCCAGCAGTTTAGCGGGGGGGGTAACCTACGAGCAGTACTTC.

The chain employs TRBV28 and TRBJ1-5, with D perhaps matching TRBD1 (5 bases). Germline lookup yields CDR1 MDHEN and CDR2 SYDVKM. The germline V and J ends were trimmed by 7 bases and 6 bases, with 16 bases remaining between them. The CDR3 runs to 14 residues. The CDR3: CASNRPGSIQPQHF. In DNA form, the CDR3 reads TGTGCCAGCAATCGGCCAGGGTCGATTCAGCCCCAGCATTTT.

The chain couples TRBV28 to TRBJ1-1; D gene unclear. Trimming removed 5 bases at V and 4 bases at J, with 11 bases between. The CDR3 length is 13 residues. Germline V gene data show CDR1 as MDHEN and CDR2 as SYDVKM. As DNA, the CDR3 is TGTGCCAGCAGTCACCAGGACGGCACTGAAGCTTTCTTT. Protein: CASSHQDGTEAFF.

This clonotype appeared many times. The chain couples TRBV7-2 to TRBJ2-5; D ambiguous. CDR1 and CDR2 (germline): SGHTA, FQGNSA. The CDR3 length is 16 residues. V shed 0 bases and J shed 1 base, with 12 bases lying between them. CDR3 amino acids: CASSLAPWRLQETQYF. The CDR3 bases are TGTGCCAGCAGCTTAGCGCCATGGCGGCTCCAAGAGACCCAGTACTTC.

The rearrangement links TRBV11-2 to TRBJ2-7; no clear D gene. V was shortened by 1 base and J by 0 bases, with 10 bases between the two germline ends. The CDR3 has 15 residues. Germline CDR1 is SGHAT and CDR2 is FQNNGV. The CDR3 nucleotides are TGTGCCAGCAGCTTAGCAGGACCCGGCTCCTACGAGCAGTACTTC. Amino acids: CASSLAGPGSYEQYF.